These T cell receptor beta chains were read from a single sample in a study of vaccination effects on CD4 cells after COVID-19. TCRdb's table, derived via immunoSEQ multiplex PCR, lists solely in-frame clones and lacks some. The profile covers about 45,000 clones, with more than 65% appearing a single time and about 8.6% taken by the ten largest. Their specific antigens are unknown. Sequencing used CD4+ T cells from PBMCs cultured without peptide, obtained after COVID-19 vaccination. These receptors all stem from a human donor who received a COVID-19 vaccine. Both conserved end residues are part of each CDR3. The D gene is left open where the match is weak. The size field is filled for only some rows; it gives once, few, many or a size class.

j_call,clone_size,d_call,v_call,cdr3_nt,cdr3_aa
TRBJ1-5,-,TRBD1,TRBV5-1,TGCGCCAGCAGCCAGGGACAGCCTAATCAGCCCCAGCATTTT,CASSQGQPNQPQHF
TRBJ1-5,-,TRBD1,TRBV30,TGTGCCTGGAGTGTCCAGGGGGACCAGCCCCAGCATTTT,CAWSVQGDQPQHF
TRBJ2-3,-,TRBD2,TRBV5-4,TGTGCCAGCAGCCCAACTAGCGGGCCTAGCACAGATACGCAGTATTTT,CASSPTSGPSTDTQYF
TRBJ2-5,few,-,TRBV18,TGTGCCAGCTCACCACGTCTCAACCAAGAGACCCAGTACTTC,CASSPRLNQETQYF
TRBJ2-7,few,-,TRBV27,TGTGCCAGCAGTCGGGGAAAGTACGAGCAGTACTTC,CASSRGKYEQYF
TRBJ2-7,-,-,TRBV12-3/TRBV12-4,TGTGCCAGCAGTACCGGTGGGGTTTGGTACTTC,CASSTGGVWYF
TRBJ1-5,-,-,TRBV19,TGTGCCAGTGACATAGGGGTTTCCAATCAGCCCCAGCATTTT,CASDIGVSNQPQHF
TRBJ1-1,-,-,TRBV19,TGTGCCAGTCGACCCGGGTCGGGGAACACTGAAGCTTTCTTT,CASRPGSGNTEAFF
TRBJ2-1,-,-,TRBV19,TGTGCCAGTAGTGGCCTGGCGGGAAGGGCTTTTGGTGAGCAGTTCTTC,CASSGLAGRAFGEQFF
TRBJ2-1,-,TRBD1,TRBV5-1,TGCGCCAGCAGCTTGGCCGGTTGGGGACAGGGACCCAACAATGAGCAGTTCTTC,CASSLAGWGQGPNNEQFF
TRBJ1-4,-,TRBD1,TRBV6-5,TGTGCCAGCAGTTACTGGACAGGCCTGAATGAAAAACTGTTTTTT,CASSYWTGLNEKLFF
TRBJ2-1,few,-,TRBV3-1/TRBV3-2,TGTGCCAGCAGCCAATACATCGGGGGAGCATACAATGAGCAGTTCTTC,CASSQYIGGAYNEQFF
TRBJ1-5,-,-,TRBV5-4,TGTGCCAGCAGCTTGGGTCCCGGGGGCAATCAGCCCCAGCATTTT,CASSLGPGGNQPQHF
TRBJ2-1,-,TRBD1,TRBV19,TGTGCCAGTAGTATAGGCACTACAGGGGTCTACAATGAGCAGTTCTTC,CASSIGTTGVYNEQFF
TRBJ2-7,few,TRBD1,TRBV7-9,TGTGCCAGCAGCTACCGGGACAGGGGCTGGTTTGAGCAGTACTTC,CASSYRDRGWFEQYF
TRBJ1-5,-,-,TRBV12-1,TGTGCCAGCAGCTTTCTCGGCTATCAGCCCCAGCATTTT,CASSFLGYQPQHF
TRBJ1-5,-,TRBD1,TRBV5-1,TGCGCCAGCAGCGTCGGGACAGGGGGCGATCAGCCCCAGCATTTT,CASSVGTGGDQPQHF
TRBJ1-2,few,TRBD1,TRBV11-2,TGTGCCAGCAGCCCACAGGGGTTTTGGAACGGCTACACCTTC,CASSPQGFWNGYTF
TRBJ1-2,-,-,TRBV12-3/TRBV12-4,TGTGCCAGCAGTCAGACACTAAGCTATGGCTACACCTTC,CASSQTLSYGYTF
TRBJ1-1,once,TRBD1,TRBV18,TGTGCCAGCTCGCTGACAGGGGTAGACTCCACTGAAGCTTTCTTT,CASSLTGVDSTEAFF
TRBJ2-7,-,TRBD2,TRBV9,TGTGCCAGCAGCCGACGGGAGGGGCCCTACGAGCAGTACTTC,CASSRREGPYEQYF
TRBJ1-5,-,-,TRBV10-2,TGCGCCAGCAGTGAGCGGGATCAGCCCCAGCATTTT,CASSERDQPQHF
TRBJ1-1,-,-,TRBV5-4,TGTGCCAGCAGCTTGGAAGTGGGAGAAGCTTTCTTT,CASSLEVGEAFF
TRBJ1-1,-,-,TRBV7-9,TGTGCCAGCAGACCATTGGATTTGGGGATGAACACTGAAGCTTTCTTT,CASRPLDLGMNTEAFF
TRBJ2-3,-,TRBD2,TRBV5-1,TGCGCCAGCGGGTTAGCGGGGGGGCCCGGGACAGATACGCAGTATTTT,CASGLAGGPGTDTQYF
TRBJ1-1,-,-,TRBV5-4,TGTGCCAGCAGCAGGATAGACAGGAACACTGAAGCTTTCTTT,CASSRIDRNTEAFF
TRBJ1-2,-,TRBD1,TRBV2,TGTGCCAGCAGTGTTTCACAGGGGGGCTATGGCTACACCTTC,CASSVSQGGYGYTF
TRBJ1-4,few,TRBD1,TRBV3-1/TRBV3-2,TGTGCCAGCAGCGAGGAAGGGGGCGTCGTCGAAAAACTGTTTTTT,CASSEEGGVVEKLFF
TRBJ2-7,-,-,TRBV27,TGTGCCAGCAGTGGGACGGGGTTGTACGAGCAGTACTTC,CASSGTGLYEQYF
TRBJ1-6,-,TRBD1,TRBV7-2,TGTGCCAGCAGCCACGGGGGAGGCAGGGGGCTTGATCCCCTCCACTTT,CASSHGGGRGLDPLHF
TRBJ2-7,-,TRBD2,TRBV18,TGTGCCAGCTCAAATAAAGGGACTACCCAAACCTCCGAGCAGTACTTC,CASSNKGTTQTSEQYF
TRBJ2-7,few,-,TRBV5-1,TGCGCCAGCAGCTCTCGGGTAGGGGGATCCTACGAGCAGTACTTC,CASSSRVGGSYEQYF
TRBJ1-1,-,-,TRBV6-5,TGTGCCAGCACGGGCAGCTTCACTGAAGCTTTCTTT,CASTGSFTEAFF
TRBJ2-1,-,TRBD2,TRBV11-2,TGTGCCAGCAGCTTAGATCTTGCGGGAGGTTACTACAATGGGCAGTTCTTC,CASSLDLAGGYYNGQFF
TRBJ2-5,-,TRBD1,TRBV6-5,TGTGCCAGCAGAGCGGGACAGGGGTACCAAGAGACCCAGTACTTC,CASRAGQGYQETQYF
TRBJ1-1,-,-,TRBV5-5,TGTGCCAGCAGCTTGGCCCGGGGAATCACTGAAGCTTTCTTT,CASSLARGITEAFF
TRBJ2-1,-,TRBD1,TRBV6-6,TGTGCCAGCAGCTTAGGACAGGGTATCTACAATGAGCAGTTCTTC,CASSLGQGIYNEQFF
TRBJ1-2,once,TRBD1,TRBV4-1,TGCGCCAGCAGCCAAGTCACAGGGGGGAGAGCTAACTATGGCTACACCTTC,CASSQVTGGRANYGYTF
TRBJ1-4,-,-,TRBV7-2,TGTGCCAGCAGCTTAGATGCAACTAATGAAAAACTGTTTTTT,CASSLDATNEKLFF
TRBJ1-3,-,-,TRBV4-1,TGCGCCAGCAGCCAACTCGGGAGCTCTGGAAACACCATATATTTT,CASSQLGSSGNTIYF
TRBJ2-5,few,TRBD2,TRBV6-4,TGTGCCAGCAGTGACTCGACTAGCGGACAAGAGACCCAGTACTTC,CASSDSTSGQETQYF